Described below is a single T cell receptor (beta chain) sequence and its context. The sample originates from a study of blood T cell repertoires in COVID-19. For the study at large: COVID-19 samples collected from the United States, Italy and Spain covered acute and convalescent phases. In each case, the material was cDNA or gDNA derived from T cells, B-cell-depleted T cells, or PBMCs.

Seattle patients were enrolled during active infection and followed longitudinally. As originally analysed: Amplification of reference gene primers was used by the study to estimate nucleated cell counts. The assay was immunoSEQ multiplex PCR, and TCRdb's table has in-frame clones only and misses some. V and J calls and clone size are as listed in that table; D and trimming were resolved from the DNA. The sample records around 360,000 clones, 70% to 90% being singletons. CDR3 size: 15 residues. V lost 4 bases and J lost 2; bases outside the gene matches: 5. The germline V gene encodes CDR1 KGHDR and CDR2 SFDVKD.

This sequence joins TRBV24-1 and TRBJ2-5, with 8 positions matching TRBD1. Sequencing input: peripheral blood. The TCR originated in a woman aged 25 to 45 with COVID-19, enrolled during active disease. The DNA for the CDR3 is TGTGCCACCAGTGACCCCGGGACAGGACAAGAGACCCAGTACTTC. Translating gives CATSDPGTGQETQYF.